The 17 T cell receptor beta chains given below trace back to one sample, sequenced in a study of blood T cell repertoires in COVID-19. Clones were read by immunoSEQ multiplex PCR, and TCRdb kept only the in-frame ones, dropping some. Of a few hundred thousand clones listed, 88% were seen once; the top ten hold 9.4%. The sample was peripheral blood. These receptors came from a man younger than 35 with active or convalescent COVID-19.

The chain recombines TRBV11-1 with TRBJ1-2, with 8 bases aligning to TRBD1. The CDR3 loop spans 15 amino acids. J was trimmed by 6 bases and V by 1 base; bases with no gene match: 7. Germline V CDR1 and CDR2: SGHAT, FQDESV (reference sequence). The CDR3 DNA is TGTGCCAGCAGCTTAGTTCCAGGGGGCCGAGATGGCTACACCTTC. It yields the protein CASSLVPGGRDGYTF.

This chain connects TRBV5-1 to TRBJ1-6; 8 bases map to TRBD1. V lost 5 bases and J lost 0; bases outside the gene matches: 4. Germline values: CDR1 SGHRS, CDR2 YFSETQ. This CDR3 spans 16 amino acids. The CDR3 DNA sequence: TGCGCCAGCAGACCTACAGGGGGCTCCTATAATTCACCCCTCCACTTT. It translates to CASRPTGGSYNSPLHF.

The DNA of the CDR3 is TGTGCCAGCTCACCACCCCCGGGTTGGATGGGTGGCTACACCTTC. This gives the protein CASSPPPGWMGGYTF. The chain joins TRBV18 to TRBJ1-2; D gene ambiguous. The CDR3 is 15 amino acids. Trimming shortened V by 0 bases and J by 7 bases, and 15 bases separated the two germline ends. CDR1 and CDR2 (germline): KGHSH, LQKENI.

The genes are TRBV15 and TRBJ2-1; 8 nucleotides line up with TRBD2. Germline loops: CDR1 LNHNV, CDR2 YYDKDF (reference sequence). Trimming took 0 bases from V and 4 from J; bases not matched to a gene: 2. The CDR3 sequence is 15 residues long. CDR3 sequence (DNA): TGTGCCACCAGCAGAGAACTAGCGGTATACAATGAGCAGTTCTTC. It translates to CATSRELAVYNEQFF.

This chain connects TRBV5-8 to TRBJ2-1; 12 bases fit TRBD2. Germline loops: CDR1 SGHTS, CDR2 YDEGEE. CDR3 size: 17 residues. The J segment lost 4 bases and the V segment lost 0 bases, leaving 5 bases of the junction unmatched. CDR3 region: CASSLGLAGVGYNEQFF. CDR3 sequence (DNA): TGTGCCAGCAGCTTGGGACTAGCGGGGGTGGGGTACAATGAGCAGTTCTTC.

The V call is TRBV7-2, the J call TRBJ1-3; possible D gene TRBD1, 5 bases. The germline V gene encodes CDR1 SGHTA and CDR2 FQGNSA. Trimming took off 5 bases at V and 2 bases at J, with 13 bases between the two ends. The CDR3 has 15 residues. CDR3 coding DNA: TGTGCCAGCAGCCTAGACAGCGGTGCTGGAAACACCATATATTTT. Protein: CASSLDSGAGNTIYF.

The CDR3 DNA reads TGTGCCACCAATGGCGGGGGGGCCCTCATTTCTATATCCTACAATGAGCAGTTCTTC. Translation: CATNGGGALISISYNEQFF. The chain carries TRBV24-1 and TRBJ2-1; 9 bases line up with TRBD2. Germline CDR1 and CDR2: KGHDR and SFDVKD. Unmatched junction bases numbered 17, after V lost 8 bases and J lost 1 base. This CDR3 has 19 residues.

The count of this clone is one. The chain employs TRBV7-6 and TRBJ1-5, with 7 bases identical to TRBD1. CDR1 is SGHVS, CDR2 FNYEAQ, per germline. The CDR3 has 15 residues. After removal of 0 bases from V and 1 base from J, the junction contained 0 bases not matched to a gene. CDR3 residues: CASSLATGSNQPQHF. The DNA for the CDR3 is TGTGCCAGCAGCTTAGCGACAGGGAGCAATCAGCCCCAGCATTTT.

This chain links TRBV7-9 with TRBJ2-1; 12 bases are shared with TRBD2. Germline V CDR1 and CDR2: SEHNR, FQNEAQ (reference sequence). There are 16 residues in the CDR3. V was clipped by 4 bases and J by 8 bases; unmatched bases: 9. The CDR3 DNA is TGTGCCAGCAGCTCCCCCTCTAGCGGGGGGGCGCATGAGCAGTTCTTC. It encodes CASSSPSSGGAHEQFF.

The CDR3 coding sequence is TGTGCCAGCAGCCCGGGACAGGGGGGAGGCTACACCTTC. Protein product: CASSPGQGGGYTF. The rearrangement uses TRBV5-5 and TRBJ1-2, with TRBD1 identical over 11 bases. V lost 4 bases, J lost 8 bases, and 4 bases stayed unmatched. Germline lookup yields CDR1 SGHKS and CDR2 YYEKEE (reference sequence). This CDR3 spans 13 amino acids.

CDR3 amino acids: CARSLSGSTEAFF. The CDR3 nucleotides are TGTGCCAGAAGCTTATCGGGGAGCACTGAAGCTTTCTTT. This chain links TRBV5-3 with TRBJ1-1; D gene ambiguous. TRBV5-3 counts as an open reading frame of uncertain function. Trimming removed 2 bases at V and 4 bases at J, with 9 bases between. This CDR3 comprises 13 residues.

The J gene is TRBJ2-5, the V gene TRBV7-3; 9 bases line up with TRBD1. The ends lost 6 bases at V and 4 bases at J; junction bases unmatched: 9. The CDR3 contains 15 residues. Germline loops: CDR1 SGHTA, CDR2 FQGTGA. The CDR3 nucleotides are TGTGCCAGCAGGTCAACCACAGGGGGCACAGAGACCCAGTACTTC. Protein: CASRSTTGGTETQYF.

The chain carries TRBV5-1 and TRBJ2-5; no clear D gene. The ends were cut back, 7 bases at V and 7 bases at J, with 14 bases in the middle. This CDR3 comprises 12 residues. CDR1 and CDR2 from the germline V gene are SGHRS and YFSETQ. The CDR3 DNA reads as TGCGCCAGCGAGGCGGAGTCCAGGACCCAGTACTTC. Protein sequence: CASEAESRTQYF.

V usage is TRBV10-2 and J usage is TRBJ2-1; D possibly corresponds to TRBD1 (6 bases). Germline lookup yields CDR1 WSHSY and CDR2 SAAADI. The CDR3 has 17 residues. V was clipped by 7 bases and J by 7 bases, with 26 bases between them. This CDR3 is CASTTARNRAAPNEQFF. Written as DNA, the CDR3 is TGCGCCAGCACGACGGCCCGAAACAGGGCCGCCCCGAATGAGCAGTTCTTC.

This clone was seen only once. Written as DNA, the CDR3 is TGTGCCATCAGTCAGACAGGGGGCAATCAGCCCCAGCATTTT. Its translation is CAISQTGGNQPQHF. The rearrangement links TRBV10-3 to TRBJ1-5; 8 bases match TRBD1. The V gene's germline CDR1 is ENHRY and CDR2 SYGVKD. There are 14 residues in the CDR3. Trimming took 5 bases from V and 2 from J; bases not matched to a gene: 2.

This chain links TRBV4-3 with TRBJ1-6, with a possible D match to TRBD1 (6 bases). V lost 3 bases and J lost 13, with 13 bases in between. The CDR3 consists of 13 residues. CDR1 and CDR2 (germline): LGHNA, YSLEER. This CDR3 reads CASSQNREGPLHF. In DNA form, the CDR3 reads TGCGCCAGCAGCCAGAACAGGGAGGGGCCCCTCCACTTT.

V and J are TRBV10-3 and TRBJ1-2; TRBD1 aligns across 10 bases. V was clipped by 6 bases and J by 7 bases; unmatched bases: 5. There are 13 residues in the CDR3. The germline CDR1 and CDR2 sequences are ENHRY and SYGVKD. The CDR3 region is CAISGQGVGGYTF. CDR3 nucleotides: TGTGCCATCAGCGGACAGGGGGTGGGTGGCTACACCTTC.